A single sample gave rise to the 12 T cell receptor beta chains below, sequenced in a study of Graves' ophthalmopathy and Graves' hyperthyroidism. RNA transcripts were the template, and TCR beta CDR3 regions were amplified from them. HTBI-primed RT-PCR formed the first round, and a multiplex PCR formed the second. TCRdb recomputed calls from the multiplex PCR reads with MiXCR, one row per CDR3 protein. The profile shows 200,000 to 250,000 distinct CDR3 sequences, roughly 21% of them singletons. The specimen sequenced was peripheral blood. The receptors derive from a woman between 45 and 60 years old with Graves' ophthalmopathy.

This clonotype was observed a handful of times. This chain joins TRBV20-1 and TRBJ2-2, with 11 nucleotides matching TRBD2. The CDR3 has 18 amino acids. The V gene end was trimmed by 0 bases and the J gene end by 4 bases; junction bases not matched to a gene: 10. CDR1 is DFQATT, CDR2 SNEGSKA, per germline (reference sequence). CDR3 residues: CSARDRILAGDSTGELFF. CDR3 nucleotide sequence: TGCAGTGCTAGAGACCGGATACTAGCGGGAGACTCCACCGGGGAGCTGTTTTTT.

This clonotype was counted many times. The chain carries TRBV12-3 or TRBV12-4 and TRBJ2-5; D possibly corresponds to TRBD2 (6 bases). The CDR3 loop spans 15 amino acids. V gave up 3 bases and J gave up 4 bases, with 15 bases separating them. CDR3 sequence (DNA): TGTGCCAGCAGTTTTAGCGGTCTAGCAGTAGAGACCCAGTACTTC. It encodes CASSFSGLAVETQYF.

This clonotype has a handful of counts. This chain joins TRBV29-1 and TRBJ2-1, with 9 bases aligning to TRBD2. J lost 0 bases, V lost 6 bases, and 9 bases had no gene match. The CDR3 covers 16 residues. CDR1 SQVTM and CDR2 ANQGSEA come from the germline V gene. CDR3 in DNA: TGCAGCGTGCCCAGGGGTAGCGGGAGCTCCTACAATGAGCAGTTCTTC. As protein: CSVPRGSGSSYNEQFF.

This clonotype was found many times. The V call is TRBV2, the J call TRBJ2-5; D possibly corresponds to TRBD1 (6 bases). The CDR3 covers 13 residues. Germline CDR1 SNHLY, CDR2 FYNNEI. V was trimmed by 7 bases and J by 7 bases, leaving 16 bases between them. The CDR3 DNA reads TGTGCCAGCATTTACAGGGTCGGTGGGACCCAGTACTTC. It yields the protein CASIYRVGGTQYF. Supplemented by reference TRBV2 and TRBJ2-5, the full variable domain reads EPEVTQTPSHQVTQMGQEVILRCVPISNHLYFYWYRQILGQKVEFLVSFYNNEISEKSEIFDDQFSVERPDGSNFTLKIRSTKLEDSAMYFCASIYRVGGTQYFGPGTRLLVL.

This clonotype was seen many times. The rearrangement links TRBV6-1 to TRBJ1-5; 11 bases are a match to TRBD1. This CDR3 has 18 residues. With 2 bases clipped from V and 0 bases from J, the junction kept 6 bases outside the gene matches. Germline values: CDR1 MNHNS, CDR2 SASEGT. In nucleotides, the CDR3 is TGTGCCAGCAGTGAATACCGGGGGACAGGGGGTAGCAATCAGCCCCAGCATTTT. Translation gives CASSEYRGTGGSNQPQHF.

The sample holds many counts of this clonotype. The chain recombines TRBV6-5 with TRBJ1-1, with no clear D. Trimming stripped 9 bases from V and 4 bases from J, with 18 bases between. CDR1 and CDR2 from the germline V gene are MNHEY and SVGAGI. This CDR3 region has 14 residues. The DNA of the CDR3 is TGTGCCAGTCGGAACCCGGGTCCCACCACTGAAGCTTTCTTT. It codes for CASRNPGPTTEAFF.

This clonotype occurred many times. The rearrangement links TRBV6-2 or TRBV6-3 to TRBJ1-5; 7 bases are shared with TRBD1. The germline V gene encodes CDR1 MNHEY and CDR2 SVGEGT. This CDR3 has 15 amino acids. The J segment lost 6 bases and the V segment lost 6 bases, leaving 11 bases of the junction unmatched. CDR3 loop: CASRTGTAGIQPQHF. CDR3 bases: TGTGCCAGCAGAACTGGGACAGCCGGTATTCAGCCCCAGCATTTT.

The chain carries TRBV30 and TRBJ2-1, with D uncertain. The V gene's germline CDR1 is GTSNPN and CDR2 SVGIG (reference sequence). This CDR3 region has 14 residues. V shed 3 bases and J shed 0 bases, with 9 bases lying between them. CDR3 loop: CAWSPSSSYNEQFF. The CDR3 DNA sequence: TGTGCCTGGAGCCCCTCGAGCTCCTACAATGAGCAGTTCTTC.

This clonotype was detected ten times or more. V is TRBV12-5 and J is TRBJ1-6; D possibly corresponds to TRBD1 (5 bases). With 3 bases removed from V and 5 bases from J, the gap between germline ends came to 8 bases. CDR1 is LGHNT, CDR2 FRNRAP, per germline. This CDR3 has 14 residues. The CDR3 sequence: CASGLWGHNSPLHF. The CDR3 DNA reads as TGTGCTAGTGGTTTATGGGGCCATAATTCACCCCTCCACTTT.

This clonotype was found many times. The V call is TRBV2, the J call TRBJ1-5; 10 bases are a match to TRBD1. This CDR3 contains 14 residues. V gave up 6 bases and J gave up 6 bases; unmatched junction bases: 5. The germline gives CDR1 SNHLY, CDR2 FYNNEI. CDR3 coding DNA: TGTGCCAGCAGGTCCGGGACAGGGGTTCAGCCCCAGCATTTT. It yields the protein CASRSGTGVQPQHF.

There are many counts of this clonotype. The chain uses TRBV19 and TRBJ1-2; D might be TRBD1 (6 bases). The CDR3 loop spans 15 amino acids. V lost 7 bases and J 3 bases, leaving 18 bases between the germline ends. The germline V gene encodes CDR1 LNHDA and CDR2 SQIVND (reference sequence). In DNA form, the CDR3 reads TGTGCCAGTAACGATGACAGGCGGACGGACTATGGCTACACCTTC. Amino acid sequence: CASNDDRRTDYGYTF.

Many counts were recorded for this clonotype. The chain has TRBV20-1 and TRBJ1-2; possibly TRBD1 for D (6 bases). This CDR3 is built from 13 residues. Trimming removed 6 bases from V and 2 bases from J, with 13 bases in between. Germline V CDR1 and CDR2: DFQATT, SNEGSKA (reference sequence). The CDR3 DNA is TGCAGTGCCACGACCCAGGGGAACTATGGCTACACCTTC. It codes for CSATTQGNYGYTF.